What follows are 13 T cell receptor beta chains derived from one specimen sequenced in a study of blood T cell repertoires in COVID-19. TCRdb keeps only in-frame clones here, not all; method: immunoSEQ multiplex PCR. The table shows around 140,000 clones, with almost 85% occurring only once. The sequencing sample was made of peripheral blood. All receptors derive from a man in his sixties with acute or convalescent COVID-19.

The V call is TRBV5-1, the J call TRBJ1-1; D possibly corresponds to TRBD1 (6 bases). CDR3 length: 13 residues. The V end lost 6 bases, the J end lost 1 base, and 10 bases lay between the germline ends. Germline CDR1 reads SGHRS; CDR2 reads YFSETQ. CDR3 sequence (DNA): TGCGCCAGCACAGGGGAAAAGAACACTGAAGCTTTCTTT. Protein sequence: CASTGEKNTEAFF.

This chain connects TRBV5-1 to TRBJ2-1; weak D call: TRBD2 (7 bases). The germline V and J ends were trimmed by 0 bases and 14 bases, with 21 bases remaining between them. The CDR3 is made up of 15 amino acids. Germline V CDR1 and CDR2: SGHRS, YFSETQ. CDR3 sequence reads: CASSLGAGAPRQEFF. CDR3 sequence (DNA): TGCGCCAGCAGCTTGGGGGCGGGGGCACCTCGCCAGGAGTTCTTC.

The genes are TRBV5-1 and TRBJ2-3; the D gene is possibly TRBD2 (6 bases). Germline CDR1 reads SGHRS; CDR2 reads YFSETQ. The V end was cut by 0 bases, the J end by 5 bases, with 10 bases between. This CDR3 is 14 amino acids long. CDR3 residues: CASSLAGRGDTQYF. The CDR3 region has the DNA TGCGCCAGCAGCTTGGCTGGGCGGGGAGATACGCAGTATTTT.

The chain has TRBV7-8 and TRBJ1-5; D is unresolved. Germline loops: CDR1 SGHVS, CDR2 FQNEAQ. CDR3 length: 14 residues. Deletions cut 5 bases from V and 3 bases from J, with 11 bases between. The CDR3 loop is CASSGRTNNQPQHF. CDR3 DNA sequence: TGTGCCAGCAGCGGACGGACTAACAATCAGCCCCAGCATTTT.

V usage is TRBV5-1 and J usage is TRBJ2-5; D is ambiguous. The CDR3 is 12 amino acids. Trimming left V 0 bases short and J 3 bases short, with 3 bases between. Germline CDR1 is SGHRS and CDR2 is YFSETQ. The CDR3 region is CASSLGKETQYF. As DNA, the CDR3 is TGCGCCAGCAGCTTGGGTAAAGAGACCCAGTACTTC.

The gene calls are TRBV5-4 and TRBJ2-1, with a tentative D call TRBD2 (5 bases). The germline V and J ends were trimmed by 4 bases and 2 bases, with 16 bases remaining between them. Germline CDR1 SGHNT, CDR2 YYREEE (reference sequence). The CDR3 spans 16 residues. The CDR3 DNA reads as TGTGCCAGCAGCCTTTTCGGGGTGATGGCCTACAATGAGCAGTTCTTC. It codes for CASSLFGVMAYNEQFF.

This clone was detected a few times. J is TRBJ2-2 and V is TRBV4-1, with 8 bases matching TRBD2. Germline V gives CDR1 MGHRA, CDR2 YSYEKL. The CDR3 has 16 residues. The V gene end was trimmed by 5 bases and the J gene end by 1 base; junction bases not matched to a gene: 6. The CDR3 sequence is CASSDIGRENTGELFF. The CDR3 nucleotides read TGCGCCAGCAGCGATATCGGGAGGGAGAACACCGGGGAGCTGTTTTTT.

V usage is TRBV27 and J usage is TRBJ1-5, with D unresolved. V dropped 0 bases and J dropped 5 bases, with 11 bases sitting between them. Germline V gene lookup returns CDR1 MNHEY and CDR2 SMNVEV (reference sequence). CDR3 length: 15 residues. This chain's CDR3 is CASSLSWGGDQPQHF. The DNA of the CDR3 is TGTGCCAGCAGTTTATCATGGGGAGGCGATCAGCCCCAGCATTTT.

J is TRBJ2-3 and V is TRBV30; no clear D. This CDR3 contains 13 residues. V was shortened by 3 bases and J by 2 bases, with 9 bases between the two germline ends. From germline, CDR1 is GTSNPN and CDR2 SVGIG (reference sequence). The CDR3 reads CAWRPNPTDTQYF. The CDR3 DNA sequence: TGTGCCTGGAGACCTAATCCCACAGATACGCAGTATTTT.

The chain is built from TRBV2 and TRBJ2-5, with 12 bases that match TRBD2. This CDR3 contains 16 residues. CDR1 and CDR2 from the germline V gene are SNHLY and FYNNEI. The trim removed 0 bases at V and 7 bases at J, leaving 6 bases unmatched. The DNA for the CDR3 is TGTGCCAGCAGTGAAGCGCGACTAGCGGGGGCCGGGACCCAGTACTTC. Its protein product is CASSEARLAGAGTQYF.

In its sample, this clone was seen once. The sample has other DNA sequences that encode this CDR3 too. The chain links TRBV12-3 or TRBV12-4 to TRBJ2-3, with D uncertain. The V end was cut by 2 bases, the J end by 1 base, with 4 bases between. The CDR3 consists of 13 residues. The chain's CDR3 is CASSLRGTDTQYF. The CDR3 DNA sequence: TGTGCCAGCAGTTTACGGGGCACAGATACGCAGTATTTT.

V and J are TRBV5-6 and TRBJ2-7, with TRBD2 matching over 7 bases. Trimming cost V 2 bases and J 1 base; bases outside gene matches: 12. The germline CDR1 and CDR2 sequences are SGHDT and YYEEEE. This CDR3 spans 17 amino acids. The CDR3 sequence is CASSFGGGASRSYEQYF. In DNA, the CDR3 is TGTGCCAGCAGCTTCGGGGGAGGGGCCTCCCGATCCTACGAGCAGTACTTC.

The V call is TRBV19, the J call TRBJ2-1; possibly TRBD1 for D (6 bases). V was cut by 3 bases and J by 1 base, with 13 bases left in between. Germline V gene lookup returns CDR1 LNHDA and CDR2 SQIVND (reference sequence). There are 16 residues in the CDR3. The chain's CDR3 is CASSISGESSYNEQFF. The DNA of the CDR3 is TGTGCCAGTAGTATTTCAGGGGAAAGTTCCTACAATGAGCAGTTCTTC.